The TCR beta chain described here comes from a study of Ad26.COV2.S vaccination and SARS-CoV-2 variants. About this clone itself: Its antigen is still unknown.

Study conclusions and caveats: Analytic work on TCR breadth and depth might have understated the full extent of total T cell responses.

This CDR3 is 16 amino acids long. CDR1 is MGHRA and CDR2 is YSYEKL in the germline V gene. V shed 4 bases, J shed 4 bases, and the junction held 8 bases outside the gene matches. Treatment meaning: roughly 19 received Ad26.COV2.S at low or high dose, single or two shots; about 5 received placebo; per-sample allocation not given. Sampling was performed 63 days after the first vaccine or placebo injection. An adult aged 18-55 years in Boston served as the donor. An Ad26 vector was used to express Wuhan-strain SARS-CoV-2 spike as the vaccine. Sequenced by immunoSEQ multiplex PCR; TCRdb stores in-frame clones only, minus some. The table records some 290,000 clones, approximately 86% of them present only once.

This TCR was sampled from a person aged 18-60 years who received the Ad26.COV2.S COVID-19 vaccine or a placebo. The sequenced sample was peripheral blood, obtained in a trial of Ad26.COV2.S vaccine versus placebo. The J gene is TRBJ1-4, the V gene TRBV4-1, with 8 bases fitting TRBD1. CDR3 bases: TGCGCCAGCAGCCGACCCTGGACAGGGATTAATGAAAAACTGTTTTTT. This sequence encodes CASSRPWTGINEKLFF.